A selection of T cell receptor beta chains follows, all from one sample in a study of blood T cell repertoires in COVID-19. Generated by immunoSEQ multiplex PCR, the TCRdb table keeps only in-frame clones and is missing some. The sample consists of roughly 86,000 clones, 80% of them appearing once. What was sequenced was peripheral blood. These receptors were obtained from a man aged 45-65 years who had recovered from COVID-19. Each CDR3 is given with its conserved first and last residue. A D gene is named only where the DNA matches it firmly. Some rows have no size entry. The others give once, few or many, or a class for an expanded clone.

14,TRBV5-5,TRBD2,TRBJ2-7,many,TGTGCCAGCACCTACGGGGGGGCCTCCTACGAGCAGTACTTC,CASTYGGASYEQYF
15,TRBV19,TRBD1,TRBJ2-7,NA,TGTGCCAGTTCCCTTAACCGGGACAGGGCCGCCGAGCAGTACTTC,CASSLNRDRAAEQYF
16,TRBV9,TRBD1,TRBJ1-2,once,TGTGCCAGCAGCGTAGAGGACAGGGGTACAGGCTATGGCTACACCTTC,CASSVEDRGTGYGYTF
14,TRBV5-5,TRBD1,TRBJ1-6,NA,TGTGCCAGCGAGTTAAGACAGGGGAATTCACCCCTCCACTTT,CASELRQGNSPLHF
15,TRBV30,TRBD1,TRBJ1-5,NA,TGTGCCTGGAGTGTTAAAGGGGGCCCTTACCAATCCCAGCATTTT,CAWSVKGGPYQSQHF
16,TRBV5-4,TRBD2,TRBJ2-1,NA,TGTGCCAGCGTCAGGACTAGCGGGAATTCCTACAATGAGCAGTTCTTC,CASVRTSGNSYNEQFF
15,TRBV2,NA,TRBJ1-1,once,TGTGCCAGCAGGGAGAGAGACGGAAAAAACACTGAAGCTTTCTTT,CASRERDGKNTEAFF
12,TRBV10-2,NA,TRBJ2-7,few,TGCGCCAGCAGTGATGCGGGGTACGAGCAGTACTTC,CASSDAGYEQYF
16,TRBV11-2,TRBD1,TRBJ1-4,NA,TGTGCCAGCAGCTTAGTGTCCGGGACAGGGCTTGAAAAACTGTTTTTT,CASSLVSGTGLEKLFF
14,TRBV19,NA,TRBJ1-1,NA,TGTGCCAGTAGTATCCAGGGGATGAACACTGAAGCTTTCTTT,CASSIQGMNTEAFF
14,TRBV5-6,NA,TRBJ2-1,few,TGTGCCAGCAGCTTCGGGGACTCCTACAATGAGCAGTTCTTC,CASSFGDSYNEQFF
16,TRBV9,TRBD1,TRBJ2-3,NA,TGTGCCAGCAGCCTAGAACCGACAGGGTACACAGATACGCAGTATTTT,CASSLEPTGYTDTQYF
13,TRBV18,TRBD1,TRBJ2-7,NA,TGTGCCAGCTCACCCGGACAGGGAGAGTTGGGTTCATTC,CASSPGQGELGSF
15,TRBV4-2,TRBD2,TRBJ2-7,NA,TGTGCCAGCAGCCCGGGGGAGGGGTCTGCCTACGAGCAGTACTTC,CASSPGEGSAYEQYF
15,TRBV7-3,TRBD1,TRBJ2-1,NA,TGTGCCAGCAGCTTATCAGGACAGGGGACCAATGAGCAGTTCTTC,CASSLSGQGTNEQFF
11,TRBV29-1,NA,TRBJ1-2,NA,TGCAGCGTTAGGGGGGGAGGTGGCTACACCTTC,CSVRGGGGYTF
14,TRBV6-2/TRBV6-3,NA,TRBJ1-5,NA,TGTGCCAGCAGTTACAGTCGGGGGATTGAGCCCCAGCATTTT,CASSYSRGIEPQHF
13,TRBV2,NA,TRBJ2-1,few,TGTGCCAGCAGGGAAACCTCAACAGGGGAGCAGTTCTTC,CASRETSTGEQFF
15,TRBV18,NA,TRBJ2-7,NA,TGTGCCAGCTCAGACCAGGCCCAGGGGCCCGACGAGCAGTACTTC,CASSDQAQGPDEQYF
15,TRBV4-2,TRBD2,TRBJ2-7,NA,TGTGCCAGCAGCCCCCTGCCAGCGGGGCCCTACGAGCAGTACTTC,CASSPLPAGPYEQYF
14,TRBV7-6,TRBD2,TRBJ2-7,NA,TGTGCCAGCAGCTTAGCCGGGAGGACCGGCGAGCAGTACTTC,CASSLAGRTGEQYF
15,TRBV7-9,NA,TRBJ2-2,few,TGTGCCAGCAGCACCCGCAACCTAGCTGCCGGGGAGCTGTTTTTT,CASSTRNLAAGELFF